This TCR beta chain emerged from a study of a mutant IDH1 vaccine in newly diagnosed glioma. In the study overall: Every participant had undergone radiotherapy, temozolomide, or both before, and most underwent both. Notes on the study in general: Pseudoprogression showed no apparent link to changes in top peripheral T cell clonotypes.

Germline V gene sequence: CDR1 SGHRS, CDR2 YFSETQ. With 1 base clipped from V and 1 base from J, the junction kept 2 bases outside the gene matches. The CDR3 totals 15 residues. Data came from immunoSEQ multiplex PCR; TCRdb stores just in-frame clones and leaves some out. The repertoire has tens of thousands of clones, around 89% of them found once; the top ten carry under 25%. The time point denotes: week 11, during vaccination. In the vaccine, a single dose held 300 ug of the mutant IDH1 20-mer peptide, along with topical imiquimod. A remark on this clone: Its antigen remains unidentified.

This specimen was PBMCs, taken from a glioma patient whose treatment included an IDH1 peptide vaccine. The sequence was collected from a young man with glioma. V gene TRBV5-1 combines with J gene TRBJ1-1; 9 nucleotides line up with TRBD1. CDR3 coding DNA: TGCGCCAGCAGCTTGCGGACAGGGGCGAACACTGAAGCTTTCTTT. Protein sequence: CASSLRTGANTEAFF.